This TCR beta chain comes out of a study of T-cell memory formation after mild COVID-19. Each CDR3 protein is one row after TCRdb ran MiXCR on the 5' RACE reads. The table shows 58,000 or so distinct CDR3 sequences, with about a quarter occurring only once. The study's findings and limits: Within pre-infection memory, some responding clones were found, suggesting cross-reactive memory joined.

Worth noting for this clonotype: The antigen is undetermined.

The TCR sequence derives from a man aged 18-30 years who had mild COVID-19 (a few samples of this study predate the infection). Cell type and time point are not known. The sample comprised PBMCs or a T cell subset sorted from them (not recorded which).

Written as DNA, the CDR3 is TGTGCCAGCAGGGGGCTTACCGGGGAGCTGTTTTTT. Translated: CASRGLTGELFF. V gene TRBV2 combines with J gene TRBJ2-2; possible D gene TRBD1, 5 bases. The CDR3 is made up of 12 amino acids. CDR1 and CDR2 (germline): SNHLY, FYNNEI. Trimming removed 6 bases at V and 5 bases at J, with 7 bases between.